This T cell receptor beta chain stems from a study of shared clonotypes between healthy human individuals. Study at large: Researchers drew samples from two women and a few men aged 18 to 49.

Profiled with immunoSEQ multiplex PCR; TCRdb holds only in-frame clones, not every one. The sample has 2 million to 2.5 million clones, about 93% seen once. Naivety among CD8 cells was defined by CD45RO negativity and positive CCR7 selection, thereby excluding terminally differentiated effector memory CD45RA+ cells. In germline, CDR1 is MNHEY, CDR2 SVGAGI. This CDR3 contains 14 residues. With V trimmed by 6 bases and J by 4 bases, 8 bases remained unmatched. The sequence was collected from a man between 18 and 35 years old in good health. Some clones in this sample may be carry-over from other donors' samples. The sequenced sample was naive CD8+ T cells from PBMCs. The V call is TRBV6-5, the J call TRBJ2-5; 7 positions agree with TRBD1. The CDR3 loop reads CASSQTGMGETQYF. The CDR3, as DNA: TGTGCCAGCAGCCAGACAGGGATGGGAGAGACCCAGTACTTC.